This TCR beta chain was profiled in a study of cytomegalovirus exposure and HLA in healthy donors. Overall study context: Approximately 80 million unique TCRs from HLA-typed donors were held in an early data release.

V gave up 6 bases and J gave up 4 bases, with 18 bases separating them. The CDR3 is 15 amino acids. The germline V gene has CDR1 MNHEY and CDR2 SMNVEV (reference sequence). With regard to this clone: Its antigen is as yet unknown.

Overall study findings and caveats: CMV antigen specificity of a few CMV-associated chains was confirmed in vitro. Immune exposure data for these donors was limited to CMV serostatus.

Amplification used 60 Vbeta primers and 13 Jbeta primers. Repertoires were generated with immunoSEQ multiplex PCR, while TCRdb's copy carries only in-frame clones and drops some. The sample holds 160,000 or so clones, roughly four fifths seen once. This TCR came from a young woman in good health and CMV-seropositive. This rearrangement joins TRBV27 to TRBJ2-5, with a possible D match to TRBD2 (5 bases). The sample was PBMCs. DNA for the CDR3: TGTGCCAGCAGCCATGAGGGTTGGGGAGTAGAGACCCAGTACTTC. This gives the protein CASSHEGWGVETQYF.